The source of this T cell receptor beta chain is a study of blood T cell repertoires in COVID-19. Study details: Sites across the United States, Italy and Spain contributed samples from acute and convalescent COVID-19. Sample material is recorded as cDNA or gDNA derived from T cells, B-cell-depleted T cells, or PBMCs.

In germline, CDR1 is LNHNV, CDR2 YYDKDF (reference sequence). V lost 3 bases and J lost 8, with 16 bases in between. The CDR3 has 15 residues. In its sample, this clone was seen a few times. Authors' data handling: Reference gene primer amplification in the assay estimated nucleated cell counts. Libraries were prepared by immunoSEQ multiplex PCR; TCRdb keeps only in-frame clonotypes and omits some of them. The V and J calls and clone size come from that table; D and trimming were worked out from the DNA. The sample shows 55,000 to 90,000 clones, roughly 80% of them seen only once. The J gene is TRBJ1-4, the V gene TRBV15, with D perhaps TRBD1 (6 bases). The sequence was obtained from a woman aged 70-85 years with acute or convalescent COVID-19. Sequenced: peripheral blood. This CDR3 reads CATSSSEGGREKLFF. DNA for the CDR3: TGTGCCACCAGCAGCTCCGAAGGGGGAAGAGAAAAACTGTTTTTT.